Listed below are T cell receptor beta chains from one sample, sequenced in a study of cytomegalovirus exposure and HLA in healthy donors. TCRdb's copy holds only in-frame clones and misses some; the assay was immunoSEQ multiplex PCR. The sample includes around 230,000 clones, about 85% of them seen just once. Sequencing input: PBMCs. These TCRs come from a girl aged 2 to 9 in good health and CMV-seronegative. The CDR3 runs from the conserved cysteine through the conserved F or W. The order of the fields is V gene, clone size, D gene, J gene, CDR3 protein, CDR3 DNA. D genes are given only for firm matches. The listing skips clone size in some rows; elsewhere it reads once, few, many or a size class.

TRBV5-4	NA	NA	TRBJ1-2	CASSGVREVGGYTF	TGTGCCAGCAGCGGAGTCAGGGAGGTAGGCGGCTACACCTTC
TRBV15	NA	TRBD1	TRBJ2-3	CATSRRGDSAQYF	TGTGCCACCAGCCGTCGAGGGGACAGTGCGCAGTATTTT
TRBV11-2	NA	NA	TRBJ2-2	CASSFPRSSRNTGELFF	TGTGCCAGCAGCTTCCCCCGTAGTAGCCGAAACACCGGGGAGCTGTTTTTT
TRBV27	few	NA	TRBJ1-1	CASGIAFMNTEAFF	TGTGCCAGCGGTATAGCCTTTATGAACACTGAAGCTTTCTTT
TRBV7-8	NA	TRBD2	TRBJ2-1	CASSPLAGGPNEQFF	TGTGCCAGCAGCCCTCTAGCGGGGGGACCCAATGAGCAGTTCTTC
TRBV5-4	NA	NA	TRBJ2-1	CATTRGFDEQFF	TGTGCCACCACTAGAGGCTTCGATGAGCAGTTCTTC
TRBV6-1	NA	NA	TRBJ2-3	CASSETGWDTQYF	TGTGCCAGCAGTGAAACAGGGTGGGATACGCAGTATTTT
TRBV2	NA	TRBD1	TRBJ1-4	CASNGQGGGEKLFF	TGTGCCAGCAACGGACAGGGGGGCGGTGAAAAACTGTTTTTT
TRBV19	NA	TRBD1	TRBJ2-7	CASSATQGTYEQYF	TGTGCCAGTAGTGCCACACAGGGGACCTACGAGCAGTACTTC
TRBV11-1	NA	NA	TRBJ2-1	CASSLGLTNEQFF	TGTGCCAGCAGCCTCGGACTTACCAATGAGCAGTTCTTC
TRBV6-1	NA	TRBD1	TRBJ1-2	CASRTGYNYGYTF	TGTGCCAGCAGGACAGGGTACAACTATGGCTACACCTTC
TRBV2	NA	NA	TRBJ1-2	CASSEAQDGYTF	TGTGCCAGCAGTGAAGCCCAGGATGGCTACACCTTC
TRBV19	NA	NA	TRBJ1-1	CASVQGNTEAFF	TGTGCCAGTGTACAGGGGAACACTGAAGCTTTCTTT
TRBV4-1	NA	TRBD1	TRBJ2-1	CASSPRIPGQGYNEQFF	TGCGCCAGCAGCCCAAGGATACCGGGACAGGGATACAATGAGCAGTTCTTC
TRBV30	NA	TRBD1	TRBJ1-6	CAWSVVGDRDSPLHF	TGTGCCTGGAGTGTCGTGGGAGACAGGGATTCACCCCTCCACTTT
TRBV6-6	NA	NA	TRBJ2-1	CASSYPSTITQFF	TGTGCCAGCAGTTACCCGTCGACTATTACCCAGTTCTTC
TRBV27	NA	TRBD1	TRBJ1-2	CASSSRTGLDGYTF	TGTGCCAGCAGTTCACGGACAGGGTTGGATGGCTACACCTTC
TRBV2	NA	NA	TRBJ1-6	CASRNRLNSPLHF	TGTGCCAGCCGGAACAGACTAAATTCACCCCTCCACTTT
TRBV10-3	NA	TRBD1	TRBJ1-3	CAISGPTGAGNTIYF	TGTGCCATCAGCGGACCAACAGGGGCTGGAAACACCATATATTTT
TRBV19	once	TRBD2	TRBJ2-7	CASSASGGETYEQYF	TGTGCCAGTAGTGCGAGCGGGGGGGAGACCTACGAGCAGTACTTC
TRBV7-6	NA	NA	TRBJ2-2	CASSLGGDWPLGELFF	TGTGCCAGCAGCTTAGGTGGGGACTGGCCTTTGGGGGAGCTGTTTTTT
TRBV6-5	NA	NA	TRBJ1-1	CASSIGERVTEAFF	TGTGCCAGCAGCATTGGGGAGAGGGTTACTGAAGCTTTCTTT
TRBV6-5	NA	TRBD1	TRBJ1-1	CASSTGGTVNTEAFF	TGTGCCAGCAGTACGGGTGGGACAGTGAACACTGAAGCTTTCTTT
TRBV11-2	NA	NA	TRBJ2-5	CASSFSTGGWETQYF	TGTGCCAGCAGCTTCTCAACCGGCGGGTGGGAGACCCAGTACTTC
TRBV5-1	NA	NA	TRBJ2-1	CASSLASGDYNEQFF	TGCGCCAGCAGCTTGGCCAGCGGCGATTACAATGAGCAGTTCTTC
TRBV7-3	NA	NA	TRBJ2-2	CASSRAGGLTGELFF	TGTGCCAGCAGCCGAGCCGGGGGTTTAACCGGGGAGCTGTTTTTT
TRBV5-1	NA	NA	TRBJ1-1	CASSFSVNTEAFF	TGCGCCAGCAGCTTCTCGGTGAACACTGAAGCTTTCTTT
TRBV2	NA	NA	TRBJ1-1	CAGTVGLGTEAFF	TGTGCCGGCACCGTGGGGCTGGGGACTGAAGCTTTCTTT
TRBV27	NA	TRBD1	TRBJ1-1	CASSLLGTGNTEAFF	TGTGCCAGCAGTTTACTAGGGACAGGGAACACTGAAGCTTTCTTT
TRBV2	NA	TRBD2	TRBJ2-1	CASGLAGGWYNEQFF	TGTGCCAGCGGACTAGCGGGAGGTTGGTACAATGAGCAGTTCTTC
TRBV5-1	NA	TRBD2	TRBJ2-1	CASSPGTSGSRNNEQFF	TGCGCCAGCAGCCCAGGGACTAGCGGGAGTCGTAACAATGAGCAGTTCTTC
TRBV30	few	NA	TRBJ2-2	CAWDAGALDGELFF	TGTGCCTGGGACGCGGGGGCTTTAGACGGGGAGCTGTTTTTT
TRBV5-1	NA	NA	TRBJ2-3	CASSLAASDTQYF	TGCGCCAGCAGCTTGGCCGCGTCAGATACGCAGTATTTT
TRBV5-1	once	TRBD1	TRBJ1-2	CASSLATGGYGYTF	TGCGCCAGCAGCTTGGCCACAGGGGGATATGGCTACACCTTC
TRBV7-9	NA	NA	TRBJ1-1	CASSLETFSGRNTEAFF	TGTGCCAGCAGCTTAGAGACCTTTAGCGGCAGGAACACTGAAGCTTTCTTT
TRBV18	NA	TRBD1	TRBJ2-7	CATAIGQGHHEQYF	TGTGCCACCGCGATCGGACAGGGCCACCACGAGCAGTACTTC
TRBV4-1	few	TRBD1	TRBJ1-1	CASSQGQVLDVEAFF	TGCGCCAGCAGCCAGGGACAGGTTTTGGATGTTGAAGCTTTCTTT
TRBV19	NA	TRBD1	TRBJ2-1	CASIRSRGQGYNEQFF	TGTGCCAGTATTAGGTCCAGGGGACAGGGGTACAATGAGCAGTTCTTC
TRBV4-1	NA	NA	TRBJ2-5	CASSQGETFWGLETQYF	TGCGCCAGCAGCCAAGGGGAAACGTTTTGGGGGCTGGAGACCCAGTACTTC
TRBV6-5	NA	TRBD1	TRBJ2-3	CASSTRQGPPDTQYF	TGTGCCAGCAGTACGAGACAGGGGCCCCCAGATACGCAGTATTTT
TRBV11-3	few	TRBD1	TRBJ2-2	CASSLETGSPGELFF	TGTGCCAGCAGCTTGGAGACAGGGAGTCCCGGGGAGCTGTTTTTT
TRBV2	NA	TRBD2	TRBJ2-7	CASSVVWRGATYEQYF	TGTGCCAGCAGTGTGGTTTGGCGGGGGGCAACCTACGAGCAGTACTTC
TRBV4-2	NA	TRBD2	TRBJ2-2	CASSPLPGGGATNTGELFF	TGTGCCAGCAGCCCCCTACCCGGCGGGGGGGCGACGAACACCGGGGAGCTGTTTTTT
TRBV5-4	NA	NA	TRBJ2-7	CASSPRTGLNDEQYF	TGTGCCAGCAGCCCAAGGACGGGGTTGAATGACGAGCAGTACTTC
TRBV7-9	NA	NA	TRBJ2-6	CASSVWGRGTSGANVLTF	TGTGCCAGCAGCGTATGGGGCAGGGGAACCTCTGGGGCCAACGTCCTGACTTTC
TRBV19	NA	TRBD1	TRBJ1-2	CASRGTALYGYTF	TGTGCCAGTAGAGGGACAGCCCTTTATGGCTACACCTTC
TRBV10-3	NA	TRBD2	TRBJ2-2	CAISTRGGSTGELFF	TGTGCCATCAGTACCCGGGGGGGGAGCACCGGGGAGCTGTTTTTT
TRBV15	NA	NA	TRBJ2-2	CATSHPGRGDTGELFF	TGTGCCACCAGCCACCCAGGGAGGGGGGACACCGGGGAGCTGTTTTTT
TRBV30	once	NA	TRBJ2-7	CAWSPQGYEQYF	TGTGCCTGGAGTCCCCAGGGCTACGAGCAGTACTTC
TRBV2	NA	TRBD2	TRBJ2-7	CASSEQVAGAYEQYF	TGTGCCAGCAGTGAGCAGGTAGCGGGGGCCTACGAGCAGTACTTC
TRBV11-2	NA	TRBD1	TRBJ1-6	CASSFGQGGSYNSPLHF	TGTGCCAGCAGCTTTGGACAGGGAGGCTCCTATAATTCACCCCTCCACTTT